Each of the 31 T cell receptor beta chains below was sequenced from the same sample in a study of tumor-infiltrating lymphocytes in primary liver carcinoma. From 20-30 mg of unsorted bulk tissue, DNA and RNA were co-extracted together. TCR beta cDNA was prepared out of 500 ng total RNA by means of a constant-region primer. Libraries for TCR beta were built through three nested multiplex PCR rounds, which together made up a slightly modified ARM-PCR procedure. It was with TRBV1-TRBV30 forward primers and a C-beta reverse primer that the first two PCR rounds were run, at roughly 11 cycles each. Each CDR3 protein gets one entry after TCRdb re-called the multiplex PCR reads with MiXCR. The table lists fewer than 75,000 distinct CDR3 sequences, roughly two thirds of them singletons. The specimen sequenced was liver tumor tissue from sampling region 4. Subset denoted: tumor region T4, right-lateral pole. All receptors derive from a man in his forties with primary liver carcinoma and hepatitis B virus infection.

This clonotype was detected ten times or more. Here the CDR3 omits its conserved ending phenylalanine or tryptophan, so a read error is the likely source. V gene TRBV10-1 combines with J gene TRBJ2-7; tentative D call: TRBD2 (6 bases). Per germline, CDR1 WNHNN and CDR2 SYGVQD (reference sequence). There are 11 residues in the CDR3. The CDR3 DNA follows: TGCGGAACGGGACTGATCTACGAGCAGTACTGC. Translating it yields CGTGLIYEQYC.

Concerning this clonotype: A clone one base away is much larger, so this may be a read error. The chain uses TRBV7-3 and TRBJ1-2; 9 bases match TRBD1. The CDR3 length is 14 residues. CDR1 and CDR2 from the germline V gene are SGHTA and FQGTGA. DNA of the CDR3: TGTGCCAGCAGCCCCCGGGACAGGGAGGCTGGCTACAGCTTC. Its translation is CASSPRDREAGYSF.

The sample holds many counts of this clonotype. Germline and junction disagree at one end, which may indicate a read error. The V and J genes are TRBV29-1 and TRBJ2-5; D might be TRBD2 (6 bases). The CDR3 has 13 amino acids. CDR1 and CDR2 from the germline V gene are SQVTM and ANQGSEA. CDR3 DNA: TGCAGCGTTGAGGGACTTAACAAAGAGACTCAGTACTTC. It specifies CSVEGLNKETQYF.

A note on this clonotype: This likely comes from a read error, as the CDR3 has no conserved phenylalanine or tryptophan at its end. The chain carries TRBV12-3 or TRBV12-4 and TRBJ2-4, with 15 bases lining up with TRBD2. Trimming at V came to 5 bases and at J to 12 bases, leaving 5 bases not matched to a gene. This CDR3 comprises 14 residues. The DNA of the CDR3 is TGTGCCAGCAGTCTCGGGACTAGCGGGAGGACTCAGTACTCC. It yields the protein CASSLGTSGRTQYS.

This sequence joins TRBV11-2 and TRBJ2-3; D possibly corresponds to TRBD2 (6 bases). The CDR3 has 15 amino acids. The germline gives CDR1 SGHAT, CDR2 FQNNGV. The germline V and J ends were trimmed by 8 bases and 3 bases, with 18 bases remaining between them. CDR3 in amino acids: CASGDNGRFTDTQYF. The CDR3 DNA reads TGTGCCAGCGGCGATAACGGGAGATTTACAGATACGCAGTATTTT.

Details on this clonotype: At one end, the junction sequence differs from germline, possibly due to a read error. The chain is built from TRBV5-4 and TRBJ2-7; TRBD1 matches at 7 bases. Germline assignment: CDR1 SGHNT and CDR2 YYREEE (reference sequence). The CDR3 is 14 amino acids. In DNA, the CDR3 is TGTGCCAGCAGCTTGTCCGGACAGGCCTACGAGCAGCACTTC. It codes for CASSLSGQAYEQHF.

As regards this clonotype: One base away lies a much larger clone, so this may be a sequencing read error. This chain connects TRBV11-3 to TRBJ2-7; D tentatively reads TRBD1 or TRBD2 (5 bases each). The CDR3 loop spans 15 amino acids. Per the germline V gene, CDR1 is SGHNT and CDR2 is YENEEA. Trimming removed 1 base from V and 3 bases from J, with 13 bases in between. This chain's CDR3 is CASSLGFGTSYEQYF. CDR3 coding DNA: TGTGCCAGCAGCTTAGGCTTCGGGACCAGCTACGAGCAGTACTTC.

About this clonotype: A read error is possible here, since a much larger clone lies one base away. The rearrangement uses TRBV4-2 and TRBJ1-3; D remains ambiguous. CDR3 size: 15 residues. Trimming left V 2 bases short and J 2 bases short, with 10 bases between. The germline CDR1 and CDR2 sequences are LGHNA and YNFKEQ. CDR3 loop: CASSQNGLTGNTIYF. The CDR3 coding sequence is TGTGCCAGCAGCCAAAATGGGCTAACTGGAAACACCATATATTTT.

V is TRBV7-9 and J is TRBJ2-7; a weak D match, TRBD1 (5 bases). CDR3 length: 15 residues. V lost 4 bases and J 4 bases, leaving 17 bases between the germline ends. Per germline, CDR1 SEHNR and CDR2 FQNEAQ (reference sequence). As DNA, the CDR3 is TGTGCCAGCAGCTCTAGACAGCTGAAAGGGTACGAGCAGTACTTC. Residues: CASSSRQLKGYEQYF.

Turning to this clonotype: Compared with germline, one end of the junction differs, possibly owing to a read error. The chain recombines TRBV5-1 with TRBJ2-5; D may be TRBD2 (5 bases). CDR1 is SGHRS and CDR2 is YFSETQ in the germline V gene. CDR3 length equals 14 residues. The CDR3 nucleotides are TGCGCCAGCAGGAGCGGTAGGCTTCAAGAGACCCGGTACTTC. Translated, it gives CASRSGRLQETRYF.

Note on this clonotype: Germline is not matched at one junction end, which may reflect a read error. The chain links TRBV5-4 to TRBJ2-1; D not resolved. This CDR3 comprises 13 residues. The germline V gene encodes CDR1 SGHNT and CDR2 YYREEE (reference sequence). CDR3 region: CASSPHGYNDQFF. In DNA, the CDR3 is TGTGCCAGTAGCCCCCACGGATACAATGATCAGTTCTTC.

V and J are TRBV4-1 and TRBJ1-2; D unresolved. This CDR3 has 14 residues. CDR1 and CDR2 (germline): MGHRA, YSYEKL. V lost 1 base and J 5 bases, leaving 11 bases between the germline ends. The DNA of the CDR3 is TGCGCCAGCAGCCAAGGGGAGAGGAGTTATGGCTACACCTTC. Translated: CASSQGERSYGYTF.

In regard to this clonotype: An end of the junction does not agree with germline; a read error may underlie this. The chain has TRBV12-3 or TRBV12-4 and TRBJ1-2, with D maybe TRBD1 (5 bases). The CDR3 sequence is 16 residues long. CDR3 amino acids: CVSSFRERRANYGYTF. In DNA form, the CDR3 reads TGTGTCAGCAGTTTCAGGGAGAGGAGGGCTAACTATGGATACACCTTC.

As to this clonotype: The junction and the germline gene differ at one end; a read error may be behind it. The V and J genes are TRBV11-2 and TRBJ2-2, with a possible D match to TRBD1 (5 bases). This CDR3 has 17 residues. Germline CDR1 and CDR2: SGHAT and FQNNGV. CDR3 bases: TGTGCCAGCAGATCAGCATTAGAAGGGGCGAACACCGAGGAGCTGTTTTTT. Residues: CASRSALEGANTEELFF.

About this clonotype: This CDR3 fails to terminate in the conserved phenylalanine or tryptophan, so it likely reflects a read error. V and J are TRBV6-2 or TRBV6-3 and TRBJ1-1, with 9 bases that match TRBD1. Germline loops: CDR1 MNHEY, CDR2 SVGEGT. CDR3 length: 16 residues. The DNA for the CDR3 is TGTGCCAGCAGTTCGGGACAGGGAATAGGGAAGACTGACGCTTTCTAT. Protein product: CASSSGQGIGKTDAFY.

On this clonotype: At one boundary the junction diverges from the germline segment, which might be a read error. The V call is TRBV20-1, the J call TRBJ2-1; 11 bases fit TRBD1. The CDR3 consists of 16 residues. Germline loops: CDR1 DFQATT, CDR2 SNEGSKA (reference sequence). CDR3 DNA: TGCAGTGCTAGAGATCCCCGGACAGGGGGCTTCAATGAGCACTTCTTC. This encodes CSARDPRTGGFNEHFF.

The chain employs TRBV6-2 or TRBV6-3 and TRBJ2-7; no firm D call. V gave up 2 bases and J gave up 10 bases, with 21 bases separating them. This CDR3 region has 15 residues. The germline V gene encodes CDR1 MNHEY and CDR2 SVGEGT. CDR3 DNA sequence: TGTGCCAGCAGTTACGTCAGTAGGGTCTCGGTTGAACAGTACTTC. Its translation is CASSYVSRVSVEQYF.

This clonotype was detected only a few times. The junction departs from the called germline gene at one end, perhaps through a read error. The chain has TRBV4-3 and TRBJ1-3, with 11 nucleotides matching TRBD1. Germline V gene data show CDR1 as LGHNA and CDR2 as YSLEER. The CDR3 is 17 residues long. The chain's CDR3 is CARSQAPGQGAGNTIYF. DNA of the CDR3: TGCGCCAGGAGCCAAGCACCGGGACAGGGGGCTGGAAACACCATATATTTT.

This clonotype was seen a few times. A much bigger clone sits one base away, suggesting this may be a read error. This CDR3 is missing its conserved last phenylalanine or tryptophan, likely due to a read error. This sequence joins TRBV11-3 and TRBJ1-5; perhaps TRBD1 as D (5 bases). Looked up from germline, CDR1 is SGHNT and CDR2 is YENEEA. V lost 4 bases to trimming and J lost 6 bases, with 16 bases between them. CDR3 length equals 15 residues. The CDR3 nucleotides read TGTGCCAGCAGCTCAGATCTGGGGGTGGCTCAGCCCCAGCATTTG. This sequence encodes CASSSDLGVAQPQHL.

With regard to this clonotype: Compared with germline, one end of the junction differs, possibly owing to a read error. The rearrangement uses TRBV6-6 and TRBJ1-2, with TRBD1 matching 7 bases. The CDR3 consists of 14 residues. The germline V gene has CDR1 MNHNY and CDR2 SVGAGI (reference sequence). The CDR3 spells CASSPDRDFYGYIF. The DNA for the CDR3 is TGTGCTAGCAGCCCCGACAGGGACTTCTATGGCTACATATTC.

In the case of this clonotype: At one of its ends the junction is not consistent with the germline gene, which may arise from a read error. The gene calls are TRBV4-2 and TRBJ2-3; tentative D call: TRBD2 (6 bases). Germline CDR1 is LGHNA and CDR2 is YNFKEQ. The CDR3 consists of 15 residues. This CDR3 reads CASSQDFREEDMQYF. CDR3 coding DNA: TGTGCTAGCAGCCAAGATTTCAGGGAGGAAGATATGCAGTATTTT.

This clonotype appeared a few times. The chain carries TRBV28 and TRBJ2-1, with TRBD2 identical over 8 bases. V lost 11 bases and J lost 3; bases outside the gene matches: 9. CDR1 and CDR2 from the germline V gene are MDHEN and SYDVKM. CDR3 length equals 14 residues. In DNA form, the CDR3 reads TGTGCCTGCATTTTAACTAGCGGCTACAATGAGCAGTTCTTC. Translating it yields CACILTSGYNEQFF.

About this clonotype: One junction end disagrees with the germline gene, perhaps due to a read error. The V call is TRBV11-2, the J call TRBJ2-2; tentative D call: TRBD2 (6 bases). This CDR3 has 17 amino acids. Germline loops: CDR1 SGHAT, CDR2 FQNNGV. CDR3 sequence reads: CAGSLASGGANTGELFF. CDR3 coding DNA: TGTGCGGGCAGCTTAGCATCAGGAGGGGCGAACACCGGGGAGCTCTTTTTT.

With respect to this clonotype: The junction shows a germline mismatch at one end, possibly a read error. The gene calls are TRBV5-4 and TRBJ2-3; perhaps TRBD1 as D (6 bases). The CDR3 has 13 amino acids. In germline, CDR1 is SGHNT, CDR2 YYREEE (reference sequence). The DNA for the CDR3 is TGTGCTAGCAGCTCCCGACAGGCAAATACGCAGTATTTT. Amino acids: CASSSRQANTQYF. Combining the CDR3 with reference TRBV5-4 and TRBJ2-3 gives the whole variable domain ETGVTQSPTHLIKTRGQQVTLRCSSQSGHNTVSWYQQALGQGPQFIFQYYREEENGRGNFPPRFSGLQFPNYSSELNVNALELDDSALYLCASSSRQANTQYFGPGTRLTVL.

As concerns this clonotype: The junction does not match germline at one end; this may be a read error. The chain carries TRBV5-1 and TRBJ2-7, with TRBD2 matching 10 bases. The germline V gene has CDR1 SGHRS and CDR2 YFSETQ. The CDR3 has 16 amino acids. The CDR3 bases are TGCGCCTGCAGCTTGGATCTAGCGGGAGCACGCTACGAGCAGTACTTC. Its protein product is CACSLDLAGARYEQYF. Full variable domain (missing parts from reference TRBV5-1 and TRBJ2-7): KAGVTQTPRYLIKTRGQQVTLSCSPISGHRSVSWYQQTPGQGLQFLFEYFSETQRNKGNFPGRFSGRQFSNSRSEMNVSTLELGDSALYLCACSLDLAGARYEQYFGPGTRLTVT.

Note on this clonotype: A much larger clonotype is one base distant, so this may be a read error. This chain connects TRBV5-1 to TRBJ2-2; TRBD2 aligns across 10 bases. CDR1 is SGHRS and CDR2 is YFSETQ in the germline V gene. The length of the CDR3 is 17 residues. CDR3 amino acids: CASSYLAGETNTGKLFF. The CDR3 region has the DNA TGCGCCAGCAGCTATCTAGCGGGAGAGACGAACACCGGGAAGCTGTTTTTT.

The chain links TRBV29-1 to TRBJ2-3; D is possibly TRBD1 (6 bases). Germline loops: CDR1 SQVTM, CDR2 ANQGSEA. V was shortened by 4 bases and J by 4 bases, with 15 bases between the two germline ends. The CDR3 is made up of 14 amino acids. The CDR3 sequence is CSVVGGSSADTQYF. CDR3 nucleotides: TGCAGCGTTGTAGGGGGTAGTTCTGCAGATACGCAGTATTTT.

V gene TRBV10-1 combines with J gene TRBJ2-1; 8 bases are a match to TRBD2. Germline loops: CDR1 WNHNN, CDR2 SYGVQD (reference sequence). This CDR3 comprises 14 residues. With V trimmed by 3 bases and J by 6 bases, 4 bases remained unmatched. As DNA, the CDR3 is TGCGCCAGCAGTGAAAGCGGGGGCGTCAATGAGCAGTTCTTC. It codes for CASSESGGVNEQFF.

With respect to this clonotype: A clone one base away is much larger, so this may be a read error. The rearrangement links TRBV24-1 to TRBJ2-1; D ambiguous. Germline assignment: CDR1 KGHDR and CDR2 SFDVKD. The CDR3 consists of 11 residues. Written as DNA, the CDR3 is TGTGCCACCAGTGATTTGCGTGAGCAGTTATTC. This gives the protein CATSDLREQLF.

The sample holds many counts of this clonotype. This chain joins TRBV28 and TRBJ2-7; D gene unclear. CDR1 and CDR2 (germline): MDHEN, SYDVKM. There are 16 residues in the CDR3. V dropped 4 bases and J dropped 3 bases, with 19 bases sitting between them. The CDR3 nucleotides read TGTGCCAGCAGTTCCGCGTTACCCCCTGATATCTACGAGCAGTACTTC. Protein sequence: CASSSALPPDIYEQYF.

This clonotype has a handful of counts. A much larger clone sits a single nucleotide away, making a read error possible. The chain links TRBV12-3 or TRBV12-4 to TRBJ2-5; weak D call: TRBD1 (6 bases). CDR3 size: 13 residues. CDR3 sequence (DNA): TGTGCCAGCAGTTTAATTGAGGGGGAGACCCAGCACTTC. This encodes CASSLIEGETQHF.